This is a list of T cell receptor beta chains from one sample in a study of cytomegalovirus exposure and HLA in healthy donors. Profiled with immunoSEQ multiplex PCR; TCRdb holds only in-frame clones, not every one. Found here are about 200,000 clones, around 70% of them singletons; the top ten hold about 2.8%. The specimen sequenced was PBMCs. Receptors were obtained from a man aged 35-49 years in good health and CMV-seropositive. CDR3s include the opening cysteine and the closing phenylalanine or tryptophan. D genes are given only for firm matches. Not every row has a clone size; where given, it reads once, few, many or a size class.

TRBV9	TRBD1	NA	TRBJ2-4	CASSVGQGWELAKNIQYF	TGTGCCAGCAGCGTGGGACAGGGGTGGGAGCTAGCCAAAAACATTCAGTACTTC
TRBV5-4	NA	few	TRBJ2-7	CASSVDRTNEQYF	TGTGCCAGCAGCGTTGATCGGACAAACGAGCAGTACTTC
TRBV12-1	NA	few	TRBJ1-2	CASSADRASNYGYTF	TGTGCCAGCAGCGCCGACAGGGCTTCTAACTATGGCTACACCTTC
TRBV6-6	NA	few	TRBJ2-5	CASSYSNSQETQYF	TGTGCCAGCAGTTACTCAAATTCTCAAGAGACCCAGTACTTC
TRBV19	TRBD1	NA	TRBJ2-2	CASSIRTGGRGELFF	TGTGCCAGTAGTATCCGGACAGGGGGCAGGGGGGAGCTGTTTTTT
TRBV5-1	TRBD1	NA	TRBJ2-7	CASSWTGPNIEQYF	TGCGCCAGCAGCTGGACAGGACCTAATATCGAGCAGTACTTC
TRBV6-5	NA	NA	TRBJ2-7	CASSYSGDTASYEQYF	TGTGCCAGCAGTTACTCAGGGGACACGGCCTCCTACGAGCAGTACTTC
TRBV6-5	NA	few	TRBJ2-7	CASSYSRGFYEQYF	TGTGCCAGCAGTTACTCGAGGGGGTTCTACGAGCAGTACTTC
TRBV6-1	NA	NA	TRBJ1-2	CASSEGADYYGYTF	TGTGCCAGCAGTGAAGGAGCAGACTACTATGGCTACACCTTC
TRBV27	NA	NA	TRBJ1-4	CASSLTGGNEKLFF	TGTGCCAGCAGTTTGACAGGTGGGAATGAAAAACTGTTTTTT
TRBV5-6	NA	NA	TRBJ1-1	CASSLVTGNTEAFF	TGTGCCAGCAGCTTGGTAACAGGGAACACTGAAGCTTTCTTT
TRBV29-1	NA	NA	TRBJ2-7	CSFTPRRPGYEQYF	TGCAGCTTTACCCCACGGCGCCCAGGCTACGAGCAGTACTTC
TRBV7-8	NA	NA	TRBJ2-1	CASSLVQGILYEQFF	TGTGCCAGCAGCTTAGTTCAGGGTATTTTGTATGAGCAGTTCTTC
TRBV19	TRBD1	NA	TRBJ1-4	CASTPDRVEKLFF	TGTGCCAGTACTCCCGACAGGGTCGAAAAACTGTTTTTT
TRBV6-6	NA	NA	TRBJ2-2	CASSPQGPGELFF	TGTGCCAGCAGTCCCCAGGGTCCCGGGGAGCTGTTTTTT
TRBV4-1	TRBD2	NA	TRBJ2-5	CASSRGLAGGQETQYF	TGCGCCAGCAGCCGAGGACTAGCGGGGGGGCAAGAGACCCAGTACTTC
TRBV10-3	NA	NA	TRBJ1-1	CAISWTALLLNTEAFF	TGTGCCATCAGTTGGACAGCTTTACTCCTGAACACTGAAGCTTTCTTT
TRBV6-1	NA	NA	TRBJ2-7	CASNPPERTYEQYF	TGTGCCAGCAATCCTCCTGAGAGGACCTACGAGCAGTACTTC
TRBV4-2	TRBD1	once	TRBJ1-4	CASSRRGSLPEKLFF	TGTGCCAGCAGCCGCAGGGGGTCGCTCCCCGAAAAACTGTTTTTT
TRBV7-9	NA	NA	TRBJ1-2	CASSLTVPSGYGYTF	TGTGCCAGCAGCTTAACAGTTCCCAGCGGATATGGCTACACCTTC
TRBV21-1	NA	NA	TRBJ2-1	CASSKEQGEFF	TGTGCCAGCAGCAAAGAACAGGGCGAGTTCTTC
TRBV2	TRBD1	few	TRBJ1-2	CASRPLGQGADGYTF	TGTGCCAGCAGGCCTTTGGGACAGGGGGCCGACGGCTACACCTTC
TRBV9	NA	few	TRBJ2-5	CASSVGNLETQYF	TGTGCCAGCAGCGTAGGTAACTTAGAGACCCAGTACTTC
TRBV11-2	NA	NA	TRBJ2-1	CASSLDSGSSYNEQFF	TGTGCCAGCAGCTTGGATTCAGGAAGCTCCTACAATGAGCAGTTCTTC
TRBV6-1	NA	NA	TRBJ2-1	CASRRGNSYNEQFF	TGTGCCAGCAGAAGGGGTAATTCCTACAATGAGCAGTTCTTC
TRBV7-8	NA	NA	TRBJ2-2	CASSHIRGKITGELFF	TGTGCCAGCAGCCACATACGGGGGAAAATCACCGGGGAGCTGTTTTTT
TRBV27	TRBD1	NA	TRBJ2-1	CASSSGTGNPRRSYNEQFF	TGTGCCAGCAGTTCCGGGACAGGGAACCCCCGAAGAAGTTACAATGAGCAGTTCTTC
TRBV18	TRBD2	few	TRBJ2-7	CASSPSLAGGEQYF	TGTGCCAGCTCACCAAGCCTAGCGGGGGGAGAGCAGTACTTC
TRBV5-1	NA	once	TRBJ1-1	CASSKGPSNTEAFF	TGCGCCAGCAGTAAGGGGCCGAGTAACACTGAAGCTTTCTTT